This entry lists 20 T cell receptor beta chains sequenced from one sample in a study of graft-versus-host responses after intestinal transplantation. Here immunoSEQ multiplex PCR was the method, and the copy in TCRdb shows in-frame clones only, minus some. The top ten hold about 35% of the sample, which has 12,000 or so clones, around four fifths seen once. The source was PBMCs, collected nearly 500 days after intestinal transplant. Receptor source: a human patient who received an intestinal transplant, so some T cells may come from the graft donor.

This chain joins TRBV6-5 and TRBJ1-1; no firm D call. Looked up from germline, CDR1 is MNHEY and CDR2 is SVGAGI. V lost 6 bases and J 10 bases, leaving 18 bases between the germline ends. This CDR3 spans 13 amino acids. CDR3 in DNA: TGTGCCAGCAGCCAGGAAAATGAGGGAAGAGCTTTCTTT. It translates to CASSQENEGRAFF.

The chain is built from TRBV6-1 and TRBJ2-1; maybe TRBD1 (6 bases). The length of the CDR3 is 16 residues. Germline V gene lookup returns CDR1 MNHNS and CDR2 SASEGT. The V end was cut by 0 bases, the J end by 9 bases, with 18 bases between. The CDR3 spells CASSEAVLQGISEQFF. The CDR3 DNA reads TGTGCCAGCAGTGAAGCGGTTCTTCAGGGGATTAGTGAGCAGTTCTTC.

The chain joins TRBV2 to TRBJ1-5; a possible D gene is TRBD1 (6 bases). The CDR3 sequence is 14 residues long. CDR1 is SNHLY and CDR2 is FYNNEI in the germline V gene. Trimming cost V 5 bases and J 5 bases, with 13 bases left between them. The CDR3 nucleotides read TGTGCCAGCAGTCAGAACAGGGCAGATCAGCCCCAGCATTTT. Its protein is CASSQNRADQPQHF.

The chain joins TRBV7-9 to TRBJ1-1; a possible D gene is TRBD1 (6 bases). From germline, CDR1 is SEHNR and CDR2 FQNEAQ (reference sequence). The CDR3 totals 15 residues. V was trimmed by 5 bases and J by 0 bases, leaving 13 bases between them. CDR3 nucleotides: TGTGCCAGCAGCCGGAGACAGGTGATGAACACTGAAGCTTTCTTT. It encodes CASSRRQVMNTEAFF.

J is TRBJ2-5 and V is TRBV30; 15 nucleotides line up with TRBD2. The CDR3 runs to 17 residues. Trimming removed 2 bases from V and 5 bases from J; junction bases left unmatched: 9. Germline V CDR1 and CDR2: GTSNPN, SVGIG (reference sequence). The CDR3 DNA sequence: TGTGCCTGGAGTTCCTCGGGACTAGCGGGAGGACGGGAGACCCAGTACTTC. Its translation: CAWSSSGLAGGRETQYF.

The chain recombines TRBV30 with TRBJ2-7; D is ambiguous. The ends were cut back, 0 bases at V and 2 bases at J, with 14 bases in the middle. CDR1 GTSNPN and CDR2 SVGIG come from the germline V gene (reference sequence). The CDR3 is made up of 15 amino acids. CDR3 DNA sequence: TGTGCCTGGAGTGTAGAGAGGCTGGCGACCTACGAGCAGTACTTC. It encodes CAWSVERLATYEQYF.

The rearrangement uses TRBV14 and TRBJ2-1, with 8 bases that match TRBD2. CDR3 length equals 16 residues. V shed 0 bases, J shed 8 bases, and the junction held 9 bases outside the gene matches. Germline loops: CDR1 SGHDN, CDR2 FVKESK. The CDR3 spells CASSQEASGSFYEQFF. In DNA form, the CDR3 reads TGTGCCAGCAGCCAAGAAGCAAGCGGGAGTTTCTATGAGCAGTTCTTC.

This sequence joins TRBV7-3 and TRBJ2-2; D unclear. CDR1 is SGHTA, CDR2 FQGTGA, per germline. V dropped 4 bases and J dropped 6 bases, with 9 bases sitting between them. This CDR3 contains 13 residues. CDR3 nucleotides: TGTGCCAGCAGCTACGGGCCTTCCGGGGAGCTGTTTTTT. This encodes CASSYGPSGELFF. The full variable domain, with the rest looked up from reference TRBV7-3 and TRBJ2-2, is GAGVSQTPSNKVTEKGKYVELRCDPISGHTALYWYRQSLGQGPEFLIYFQGTGAADDSGLPNDRFFAVRPEGSVSTLKIQRTERGDSAVYLCASSYGPSGELFFGEGSRLTVL.

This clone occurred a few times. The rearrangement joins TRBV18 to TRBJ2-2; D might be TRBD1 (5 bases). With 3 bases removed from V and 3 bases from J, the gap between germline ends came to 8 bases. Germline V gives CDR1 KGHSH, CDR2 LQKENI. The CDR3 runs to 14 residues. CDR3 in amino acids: CASSPQGDTGELFF. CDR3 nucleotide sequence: TGTGCCAGCTCACCCCAGGGTGACACCGGGGAGCTGTTTTTT.

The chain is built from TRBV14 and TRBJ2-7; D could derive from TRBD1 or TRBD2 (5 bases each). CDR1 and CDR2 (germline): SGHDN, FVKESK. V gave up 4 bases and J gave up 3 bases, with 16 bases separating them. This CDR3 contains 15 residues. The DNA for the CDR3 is TGTGCCAGCAGCCGCCAACCGGGACCTGTCTACGAGCAGTACTTC. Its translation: CASSRQPGPVYEQYF.

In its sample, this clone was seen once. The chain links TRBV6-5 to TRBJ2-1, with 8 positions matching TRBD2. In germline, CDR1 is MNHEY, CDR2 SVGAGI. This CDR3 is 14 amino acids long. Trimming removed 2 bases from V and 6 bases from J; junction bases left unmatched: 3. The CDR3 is CASSYGLAANEQFF. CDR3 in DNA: TGTGCCAGCAGTTACGGACTAGCCGCCAATGAGCAGTTCTTC.

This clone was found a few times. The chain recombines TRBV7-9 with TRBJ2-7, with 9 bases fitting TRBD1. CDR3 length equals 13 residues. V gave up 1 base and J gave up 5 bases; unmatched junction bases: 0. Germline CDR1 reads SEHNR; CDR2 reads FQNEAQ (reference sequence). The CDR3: CASSLGQGDEQYF. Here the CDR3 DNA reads TGTGCCAGCAGCTTAGGACAGGGGGACGAGCAGTACTTC.

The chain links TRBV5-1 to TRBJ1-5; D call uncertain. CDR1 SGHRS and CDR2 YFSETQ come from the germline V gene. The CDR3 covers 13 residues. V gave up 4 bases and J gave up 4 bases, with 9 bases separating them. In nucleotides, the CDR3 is TGCGCCAGCAGCCTTTACCCGAATCAGCCCCAGCATTTT. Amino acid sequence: CASSLYPNQPQHF.

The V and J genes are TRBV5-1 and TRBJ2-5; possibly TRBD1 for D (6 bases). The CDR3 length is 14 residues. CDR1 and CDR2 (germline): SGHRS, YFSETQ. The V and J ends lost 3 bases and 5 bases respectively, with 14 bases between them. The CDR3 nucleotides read TGCGCCAGCAGCTGGGCCGTAAGGGGGGAGACCCAGTACTTC. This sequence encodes CASSWAVRGETQYF. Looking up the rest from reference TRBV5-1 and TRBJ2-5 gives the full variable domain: KAGVTQTPRYLIKTRGQQVTLSCSPISGHRSVSWYQQTPGQGLQFLFEYFSETQRNKGNFPGRFSGRQFSNSRSEMNVSTLELGDSALYLCASSWAVRGETQYFGPGTRLLVL.

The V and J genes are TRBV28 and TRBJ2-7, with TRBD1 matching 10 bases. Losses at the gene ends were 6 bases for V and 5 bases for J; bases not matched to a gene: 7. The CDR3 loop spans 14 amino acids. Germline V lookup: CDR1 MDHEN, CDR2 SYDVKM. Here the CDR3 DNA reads TGTGCCAGCAGGGAAGACAGGGGGCTGAACGAGCAGTACTTC. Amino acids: CASREDRGLNEQYF.

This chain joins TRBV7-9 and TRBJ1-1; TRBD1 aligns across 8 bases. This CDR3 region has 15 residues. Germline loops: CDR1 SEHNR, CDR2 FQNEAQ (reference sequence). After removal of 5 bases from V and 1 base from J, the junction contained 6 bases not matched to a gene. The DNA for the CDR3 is TGTGCCAGCAGCCATGACGGACAGGGGAACACTGAAGCTTTCTTT. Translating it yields CASSHDGQGNTEAFF.

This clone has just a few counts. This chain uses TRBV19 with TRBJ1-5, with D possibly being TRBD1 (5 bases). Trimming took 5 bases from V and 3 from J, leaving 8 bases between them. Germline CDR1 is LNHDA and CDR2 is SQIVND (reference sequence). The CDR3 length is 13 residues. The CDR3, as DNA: TGTGCCAGTAGTGGACAAAACAATCAGCCCCAGCATTTT. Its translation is CASSGQNNQPQHF.

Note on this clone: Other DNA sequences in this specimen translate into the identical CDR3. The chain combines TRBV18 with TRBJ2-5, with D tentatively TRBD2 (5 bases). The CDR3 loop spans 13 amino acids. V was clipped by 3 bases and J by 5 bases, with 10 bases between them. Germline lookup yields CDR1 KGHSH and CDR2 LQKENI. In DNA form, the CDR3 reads TGTGCCAGCTCACCGTCGGGGTCGGAGACCCAGTACTTC. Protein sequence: CASSPSGSETQYF.

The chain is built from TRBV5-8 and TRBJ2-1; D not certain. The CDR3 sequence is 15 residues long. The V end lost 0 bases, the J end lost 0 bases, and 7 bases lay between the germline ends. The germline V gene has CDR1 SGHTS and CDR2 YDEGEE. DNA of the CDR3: TGTGCCAGCAGCTTGGGGGCGAGCTCCTACAATGAGCAGTTCTTC. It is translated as CASSLGASSYNEQFF.

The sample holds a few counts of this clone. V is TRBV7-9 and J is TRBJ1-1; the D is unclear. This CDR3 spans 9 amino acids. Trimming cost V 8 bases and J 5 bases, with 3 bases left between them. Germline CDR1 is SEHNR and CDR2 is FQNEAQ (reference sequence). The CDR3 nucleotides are TGTGCCAGCCCAACTGAAGCTTTCTTT. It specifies CASPTEAFF.